This T cell receptor beta chain is drawn from a study of T cells in localized non-small cell lung cancer. As for this clone: Antigen: not known.

There are 17 residues in the CDR3. CDR1 SGHTA and CDR2 FQGNSA come from the germline V gene. The V gene lost 1 base and the J gene lost 8 bases, with 22 bases spanning the gap. General observations from the study: Uninvolved adjacent lung had more T cell clonality than any other tissue, topping tumor. Turning up in adjacent lung were a median roughly 59 of the top 100 tumor clones.

Assay used: immunoSEQ multiplex PCR; TCRdb lists only in-frame clones, some missing. The sample records 100,000 to 150,000 clones, 89% being singletons. The TCR originated in a female donor of 60 years or more with stage I lung adenocarcinoma. This specimen consisted of peripheral blood, obtained before any cancer treatment. J is TRBJ2-3 and V is TRBV7-2; tentatively, D is TRBD1 or TRBD2 (5 bases each). CDR3 sequence (DNA): TGTGCCAGCAGCTTAGGGGGACGGGGAGTCGCAGGCGGTACGCAGTATTTT. It translates to CASSLGGRGVAGGTQYF.